Included here is one T cell receptor (beta chain) sequence, with context. Its antigen remains unidentified. This record comes from a study of cytomegalovirus exposure and HLA in healthy donors. PCR was performed using 60 Vbeta and 13 Jbeta primers. This table comes from immunoSEQ multiplex PCR, and its TCRdb copy is limited to in-frame clones, with some not included. The sample totals about 40,000 clones; its top ten clones hold over 3.5%. Study-level findings and limits: Many donors shared some public TCRs, even though most TCR sequences were rare. Trimming of TCR beta V- and J-genes showed a link, identified in a later analysis, to a missense DCLRE1C variant. A previous analysis found most TCR beta V segments productive roughly 87% or roughly 30% of the time. It was fewer than 200 TCR beta chains that were listed as cytomegalovirus-associated.

Sample: PBMCs. The source of this sequence is a male donor in good health and CMV-seronegative.

CDR3 sequence: CAARVDAHTEAFF. Here the CDR3 DNA reads TGTGCGGCGAGGGTTGACGCCCACACTGAAGCTTTCTTT. The V and J genes are TRBV6-5 and TRBJ1-1; unclear D gene. Germline CDR1 MNHEY, CDR2 SVGAGI. This CDR3 is 13 amino acids long.